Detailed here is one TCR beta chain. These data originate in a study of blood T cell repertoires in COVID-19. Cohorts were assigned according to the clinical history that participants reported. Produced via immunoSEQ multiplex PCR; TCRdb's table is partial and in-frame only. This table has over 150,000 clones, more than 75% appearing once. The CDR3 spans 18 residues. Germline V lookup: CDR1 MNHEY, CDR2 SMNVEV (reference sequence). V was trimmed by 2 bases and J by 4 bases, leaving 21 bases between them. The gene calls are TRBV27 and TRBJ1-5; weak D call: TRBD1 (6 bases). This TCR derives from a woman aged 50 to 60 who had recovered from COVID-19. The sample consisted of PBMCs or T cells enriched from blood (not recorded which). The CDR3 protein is CASSLGLRGGRGNQPQHF. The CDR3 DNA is TGTGCCAGCAGTTTAGGGTTAAGGGGGGGAAGGGGAAATCAGCCCCAGCATTTT.